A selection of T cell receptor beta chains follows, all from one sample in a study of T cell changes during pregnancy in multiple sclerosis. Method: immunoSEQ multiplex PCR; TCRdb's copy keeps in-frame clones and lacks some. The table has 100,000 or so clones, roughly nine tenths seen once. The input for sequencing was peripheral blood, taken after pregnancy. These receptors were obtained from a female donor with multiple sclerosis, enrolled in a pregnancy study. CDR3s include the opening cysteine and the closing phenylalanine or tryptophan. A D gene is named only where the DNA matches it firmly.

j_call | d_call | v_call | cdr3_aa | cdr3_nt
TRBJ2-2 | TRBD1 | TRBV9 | CASRFGTGYESGELFF | TGTGCCAGCAGATTTGGGACAGGGTATGAGTCCGGGGAGCTGTTTTTT
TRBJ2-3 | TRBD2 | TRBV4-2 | CASSQTGLAGITDTQYF | TGTGCCAGCAGCCAAACGGGACTAGCGGGGATCACAGATACGCAGTATTTT
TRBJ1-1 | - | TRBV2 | CASSDWAAFF | TGTGCCAGCAGTGATTGGGCAGCTTTCTTT
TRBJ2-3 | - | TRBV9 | CASSVATVLSTQYF | TGTGCCAGCAGCGTAGCGACTGTTTTGAGTACGCAGTATTTT
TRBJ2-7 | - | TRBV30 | CAGRGAGGSEQYF | TGTGCCGGGCGCGGGGCAGGGGGGAGCGAGCAGTACTTC
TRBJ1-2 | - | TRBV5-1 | CASSPPGSGNYGYTF | TGCGCCAGCAGCCCGCCGGGAAGTGGCAACTATGGCTACACCTTC
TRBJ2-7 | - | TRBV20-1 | CSARQIEQYF | TGCAGTGCTAGACAGATTGAGCAGTACTTC
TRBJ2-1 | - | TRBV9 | CASSDRTVSYNEQFF | TGTGCCAGCAGCGATCGGACAGTCTCCTACAATGAGCAGTTCTTC
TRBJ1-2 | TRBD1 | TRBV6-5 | CASRAGTGMSYTF | TGTGCCAGCAGAGCCGGGACAGGGATGTCCTACACCTTC
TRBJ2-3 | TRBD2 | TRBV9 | CASSVVSGDTQYF | TGTGCCAGCAGCGTAGTTAGCGGGGATACGCAGTATTTT
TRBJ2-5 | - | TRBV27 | CASRLGAWETQYF | TGTGCCAGCAGATTGGGGGCCTGGGAGACCCAGTACTTC